Reported below is one T cell receptor (beta chain). Its matching antigen is unknown. The source of the sample is a study of cytomegalovirus exposure and HLA in healthy donors. Study-level background: In terms of ancestry, the Caucasian-associated cluster contained around 79% of the approximately 400 genotyped donors.

V was pared by 4 bases and J by 3 bases, with 10 bases of the junction left unmatched. Germline lookup yields CDR1 SGDLS and CDR2 YYNGEE. The CDR3 runs 17 residues. Whole-study findings and limits: Donor immune exposure was known only as CMV serostatus. Later on, an analysis tied some 17,000 TCR beta sequences to HLA alleles at 0.05 false discovery rate.

Vbeta (60) and Jbeta (13) primers were used in the PCR. Assay used: immunoSEQ multiplex PCR; TCRdb lists only in-frame clones, some missing. The sample lists about 160,000 clones; roughly 73% were seen once. The sequenced sample consisted of PBMCs. The clonotype originates from a woman under 40 in good health and CMV-seronegative. The chain couples TRBV9 to TRBJ2-3; 11 bases agree with TRBD2. The CDR3 DNA reads TGTGCCAGCAGCTTCCCGACTAGCGGGGCCCCTACAGATACGCAGTATTTT. Residues: CASSFPTSGAPTDTQYF.